This T cell receptor beta chain derives from a study of T cells in tuberculosis. This table comes from immunoSEQ multiplex PCR, and its TCRdb copy is limited to in-frame clones, with some not included. The sample lists tens of thousands of clones; around 91% were seen once. V dropped 0 bases and J dropped 5; count of bases not matched to a gene: 8. The CDR3 length is 16 residues. Per the germline V gene, CDR1 is SGHRS and CDR2 is YFSETQ. The chain recombines TRBV5-1 with TRBJ2-5; TRBD1 matches at 9 bases. This TCR was recovered from a donor aged 10 to 29 with latent tuberculosis or without tuberculosis infection. Sequenced sample: PBMCs. The CDR3 region is CASSLAPGQGFETQYF. The CDR3 nucleotides are TGCGCCAGCAGCTTGGCCCCGGGACAGGGCTTCGAGACCCAGTACTTC.